This T cell receptor beta chain was sequenced for a study of blood T cell repertoires in COVID-19 (dated by TCRdb to the early 2020s). Background on the whole study: The collaborator samples originated in the United States, Italy and Spain and spanned the acute and convalescent phases of COVID-19. The material from the prospective study consisted of cDNA or gDNA derived from T cells, B-cell-depleted T cells, or PBMCs. Subjects who had been exposed to COVID-19, were actively infected with it, or had recovered from it provided the deeply sampled blood TCRbeta repertoires that made up the dataset. The repertoires were released in a freely available public database meant as a resource for research on the immune response to SARS-CoV-2. The samples were drawn from the first 160 participants of the ongoing ImmuneRACE study and from over 950 subjects provided by 6 global collaborators. A de-identified subject ID, COVID-19 status, age in years and sex were almost always included in the sample metadata. Where HLA class I and class II types were available, the types were taken from metadata supplied by the sample provider, not from assay-based typing.

Whole blood was collected in K2EDTA tubes by collaborating institutions according to the institutions' own protocols. For TCRbeta analysis, collaborators shipped samples as frozen whole blood, isolated PBMCs, or DNA extracted from either of those sample types. Remarks on this clone: Its cognate antigen has yet to be identified. No base qualities exist here, and no much larger clone lies one base off it.

The full study reports these points: The quantity of clinical and demographic metadata differed by source and by participant and was supplied without curation.

The immunoSEQ Assay, a bias-controlled multiplex PCR, was used to amplify TCRbeta CDR3 regions from genomic DNA. As for the authors' bioinformatics: Nucleated cell counts per sample were estimated from amplification of reference gene primers within the assay. To quantify the absolute abundance of each unique TCRbeta CDR3 rearrangement, sequence reads were collapsed and filtered. For each sample, productive Simpson clonality was calculated as the square root of Simpson's diversity index across productive rearrangements. TCRdb carries this immuneACCESS record with in-frame sequences only. Its versions omit some clonotypes, under half of them owing to an unresolved V gene in the studies checked, with the rest unexplained. V and J calls plus clone size are reproduced from that table; the DNA served to infer D and trimming. Counted in this sample were some 15,000 clones; just over 85% of them appeared once. Of the sample, 2.5% to 3% falls within the top ten clones.

The germline V gene (reference sequence) supplies CDR1 SGHKS and CDR2 YYEKEE. There are 15 amino acids in the CDR3, from cysteine to phenylalanine inclusive. Just the 45-base CDR3 DNA is kept, in frame starting at base 1. Germline trimming amounts to 0 bases on V and 4 bases on J, with 4 as the count of junction bases outside the gene matches. This clonotype was sampled from a human donor in a cohort sampled during active COVID-19. The chain is made from TRBV5-5 and TRBJ2-1, with 7 junctional bases fitting TRBD2. The source material was peripheral blood. The CDR3 loop reads CASSLAASGYNEQFF. The DNA is as follows: TGTGCCAGCAGCTTGGCGGCTAGCGGATACAATGAGCAGTTCTTC.